This paragraph covers one T cell receptor (beta chain) sequence. The antigen it binds to is not known. The record has no base qualities; no much larger clone is one base away. Sample time point, as interpreted from the label and publication: baseline before first vaccination. The vaccinee samples were drawn from two UK trials, COV001 and COV002, one of which was a single-blind randomized controlled phase 2/3 trial testing AZD1222 (ChAdOx1 nCoV-19) in healthy adults. For TCRbeta chain sequencing, PBMC samples were collected from trial participants at day 0 and at day 28 after the second dose. This record belongs to a study of T cell responses to AZD1222 COVID-19 vaccine (dated by TCRdb to the early 2020s). Notes on the research overall: AZD1222 recipients whose second dose came at about 4 weeks and those whose second dose came at about 12 weeks were combined into one group, since spike-specific TCR depth and breadth did not differ between the two schedules. A total of over 230 trial participants underwent TCR sequencing, of whom about 210 received two doses of AZD1222 and about 25 received two doses of the MenACWY control vaccine. Trial participants were enrolled into age subgroups of 18-55, 56-69 and 70-plus years, which contained roughly 140, 27 and 60 TCR-sequenced participants, respectively. The paper's findings and limits, for the study overall: CD4 TCRs associated with the vaccine covered the entire spike protein, and the dominant responses were in regions 160-218 and 743-854. Only five to seven AZD1222 recipients were SARS-CoV-2 seropositive at baseline, limiting conclusions about previously exposed vaccinees. No day 14 peak-response samples were available, so repertoires were characterized only after the peak T cell response. Participants were mostly white British and included more females than males, and it was suggested by the authors that clonal diversity may have been underestimated. The 56-69-year group was small, and its depth increase did not reach significance, likely because of low power. Nearly half of unique spike-specific TCRs reportedly recognized epitopes outside regions mutated in the B.1.351 and B.1.1.7 variants. After two AZD1222 doses, spike-specific TCR breadth and depth were significantly higher than at day 0 and than in MenACWY recipients.

Taken from cysteine to phenylalanine, the CDR3 has 17 residues. Only the CDR3 DNA stays, 51 bases, in frame from base 1. The germline V gene provides CDR1 MNHEY and CDR2 SVGEGT. The trim is 2 bases for V and 0 bases for J, with a gap of 17 bases between the germline ends. The CDR3 regions of human TCRbeta chains were subjected to immunosequencing. The paper's processing steps were these. TCRs in the repertoires were matched against a reference library of SARS-CoV-2-specific TCRs that had been generated with the MIRA antigen-specificity platform. Breadth meant the fraction of unique TCRs that were SARS-CoV-2-associated, whereas depth meant the fraction of total T cells that were SARS-CoV-2-associated. Using the MIRA data, every spike-specific TCR was mapped to the spike region that the TCR reacted to and assigned to either a CD4 or a CD8 class. Log10-transformed breadth and depth values were compared by one-way ANOVA with Sidak's multiple comparisons tests. The table was pulled from immuneACCESS by TCRdb, which kept in-frame rearrangements only. Such tables lose some clones; where checked, under half of the loss comes from unresolved V genes, and the rest has no known cause. D and trimming come from the DNA, and the V and J calls and clone size come from that table. Across this sample there are about 96,000 clones, with 85% to 90% seen only once. Approximately 24% of the sample is held by the ten biggest clonotypes.

Sequencing was performed on peripheral blood, taken on day 0 of AZD1222 vaccination. This receptor was obtained from an adult in good health. Rearrangement joined TRBV6-2 or TRBV6-3 to TRBJ2-7; the D gene remains uncertain. The CDR3 protein is CASSYVPLGRSSYEQYF. In nucleotide form, the sequence is TGTGCCAGCAGTTACGTCCCCCTCGGCAGGAGCTCCTACGAGCAGTACTTC.